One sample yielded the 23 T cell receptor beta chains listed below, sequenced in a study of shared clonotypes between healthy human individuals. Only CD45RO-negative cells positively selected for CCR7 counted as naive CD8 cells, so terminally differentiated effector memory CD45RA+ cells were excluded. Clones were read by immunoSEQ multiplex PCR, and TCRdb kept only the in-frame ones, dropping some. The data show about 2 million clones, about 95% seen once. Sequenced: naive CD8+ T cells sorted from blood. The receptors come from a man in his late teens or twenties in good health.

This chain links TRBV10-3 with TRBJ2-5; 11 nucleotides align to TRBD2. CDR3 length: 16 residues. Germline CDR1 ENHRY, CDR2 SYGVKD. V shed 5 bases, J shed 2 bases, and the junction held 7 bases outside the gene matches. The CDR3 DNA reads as TGTGCCATCAGTATGGGACTAGCGGAGCCTCAAGAGACCCAGTACTTC. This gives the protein CAISMGLAEPQETQYF.

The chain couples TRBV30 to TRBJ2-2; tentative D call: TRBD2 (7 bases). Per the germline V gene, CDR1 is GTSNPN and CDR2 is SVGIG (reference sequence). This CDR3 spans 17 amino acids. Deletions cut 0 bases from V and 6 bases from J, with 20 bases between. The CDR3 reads CAWSVLRVMGGPGELFF. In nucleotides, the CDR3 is TGTGCCTGGAGTGTATTGCGGGTCATGGGGGGGCCCGGGGAGCTGTTTTTT.

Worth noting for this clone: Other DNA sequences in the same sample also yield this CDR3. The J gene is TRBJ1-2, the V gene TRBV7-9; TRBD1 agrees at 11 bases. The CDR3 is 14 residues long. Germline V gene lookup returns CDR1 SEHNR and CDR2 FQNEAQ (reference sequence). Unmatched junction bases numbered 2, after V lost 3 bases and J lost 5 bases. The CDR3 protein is CASSLGTGGYGYTF. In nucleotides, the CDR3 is TGTGCCAGCAGCTTGGGGACAGGGGGGTATGGCTACACCTTC.

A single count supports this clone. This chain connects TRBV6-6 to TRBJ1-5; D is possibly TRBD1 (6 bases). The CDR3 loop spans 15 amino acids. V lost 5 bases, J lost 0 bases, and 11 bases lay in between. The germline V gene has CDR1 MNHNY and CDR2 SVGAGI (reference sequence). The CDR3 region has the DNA TGTGCCAGCAGTCCTCGGACAGATAGCAATCAGCCCCAGCATTTT. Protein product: CASSPRTDSNQPQHF.

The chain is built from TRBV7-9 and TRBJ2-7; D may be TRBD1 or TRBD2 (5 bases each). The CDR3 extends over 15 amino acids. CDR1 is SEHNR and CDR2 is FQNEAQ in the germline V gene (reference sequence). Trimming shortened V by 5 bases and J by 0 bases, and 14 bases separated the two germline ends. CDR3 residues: CASSPPGAGSYEQYF. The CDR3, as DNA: TGTGCCAGCAGCCCCCCTGGGGCGGGCTCCTACGAGCAGTACTTC.

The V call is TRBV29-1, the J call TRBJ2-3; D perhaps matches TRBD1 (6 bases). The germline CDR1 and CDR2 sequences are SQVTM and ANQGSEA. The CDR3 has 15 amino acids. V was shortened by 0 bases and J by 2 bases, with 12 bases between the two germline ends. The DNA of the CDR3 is TGCAGCGTTGAAGAGATTGACAGGCCCACAGATACGCAGTATTTT. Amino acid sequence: CSVEEIDRPTDTQYF.

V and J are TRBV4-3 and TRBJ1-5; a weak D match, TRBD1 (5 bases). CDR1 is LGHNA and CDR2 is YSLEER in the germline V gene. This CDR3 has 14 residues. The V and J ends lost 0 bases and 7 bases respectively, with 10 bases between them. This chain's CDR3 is CASSQEGAGQPQHF. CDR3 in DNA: TGCGCCAGCAGCCAAGAAGGGGCGGGCCAGCCCCAGCATTTT.

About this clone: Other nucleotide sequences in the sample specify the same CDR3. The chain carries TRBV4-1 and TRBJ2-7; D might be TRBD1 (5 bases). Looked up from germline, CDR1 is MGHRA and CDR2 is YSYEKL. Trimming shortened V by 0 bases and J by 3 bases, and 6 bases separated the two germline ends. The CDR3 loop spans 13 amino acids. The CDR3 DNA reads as TGCGCCAGCAGCCAAGATAGGGGCTACGAGCAGTACTTC. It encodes CASSQDRGYEQYF.

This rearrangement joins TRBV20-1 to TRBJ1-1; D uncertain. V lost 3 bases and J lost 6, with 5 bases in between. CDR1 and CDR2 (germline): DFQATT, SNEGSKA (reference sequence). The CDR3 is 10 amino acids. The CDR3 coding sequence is TGCAGTGCTAGGGTCCCTGAAGCTTTCTTT. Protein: CSARVPEAFF.

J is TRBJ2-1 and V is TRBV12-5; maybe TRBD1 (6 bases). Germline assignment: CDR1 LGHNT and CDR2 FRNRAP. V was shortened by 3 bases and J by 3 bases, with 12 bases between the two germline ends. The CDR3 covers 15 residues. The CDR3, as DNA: TGTGCTAGTGGTTTTGACAGGTCCCTCTACAATGAGCAGTTCTTC. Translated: CASGFDRSLYNEQFF. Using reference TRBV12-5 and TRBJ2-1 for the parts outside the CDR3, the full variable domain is DARVTQTPRHKVTEMGQEVTMRCQPILGHNTVFWYRQTMMQGLELLAYFRNRAPLDDSGMPKDRFSAEMPDATLATLKIQPSEPRDSAVYFCASGFDRSLYNEQFFGPGTRLTVL.

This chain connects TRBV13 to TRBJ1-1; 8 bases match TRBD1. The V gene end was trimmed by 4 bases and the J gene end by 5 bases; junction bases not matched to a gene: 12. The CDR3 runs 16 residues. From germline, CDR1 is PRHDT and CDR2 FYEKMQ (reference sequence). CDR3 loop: CASSWATGEKGTEAFF. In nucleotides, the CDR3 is TGTGCCAGCAGCTGGGCGACAGGGGAAAAGGGGACTGAAGCTTTCTTT.

The CDR3 DNA is TGTGCCAGTAGTCCCCAACTTCTTGCAGTAATGCTCACTGAAGCTTTCTTT. Residues: CASSPQLLAVMLTEAFF. The chain couples TRBV19 to TRBJ1-1; no definite D call. The CDR3 has 17 residues. The V end was cut by 5 bases, the J end by 4 bases, with 23 bases between. In germline, CDR1 is LNHDA, CDR2 SQIVND (reference sequence).

The CDR3 loop is CASSLGKDMNTEAFF. In nucleotides, the CDR3 is TGTGCCAGCAGCTTAGGGAAAGATATGAACACTGAAGCTTTCTTT. This chain uses TRBV13 with TRBJ1-1, with D unclear. The germline gives CDR1 PRHDT, CDR2 FYEKMQ (reference sequence). The V gene lost 0 bases and the J gene lost 0 bases, with 8 bases spanning the gap. The length of the CDR3 is 15 residues.

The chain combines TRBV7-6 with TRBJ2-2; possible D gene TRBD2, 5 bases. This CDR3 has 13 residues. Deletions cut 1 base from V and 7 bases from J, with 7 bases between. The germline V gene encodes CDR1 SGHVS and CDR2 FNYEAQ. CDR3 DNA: TGTGCCAGCAGCTTAGGACGGGGCGGGGAGCTGTTTTTT. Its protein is CASSLGRGGELFF.

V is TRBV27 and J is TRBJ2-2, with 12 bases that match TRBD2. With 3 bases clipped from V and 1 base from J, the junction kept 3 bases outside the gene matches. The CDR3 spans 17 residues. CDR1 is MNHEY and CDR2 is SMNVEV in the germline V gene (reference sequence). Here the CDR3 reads CASSLILAGGNTGELFF. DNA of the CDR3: TGTGCCAGCAGTTTGATACTAGCGGGAGGGAACACCGGGGAGCTGTTTTTT.

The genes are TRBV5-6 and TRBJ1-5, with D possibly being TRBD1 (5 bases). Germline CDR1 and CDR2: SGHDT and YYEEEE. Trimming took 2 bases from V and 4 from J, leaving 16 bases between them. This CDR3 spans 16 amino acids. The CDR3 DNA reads TGTGCCAGCAGCTTCGCCTCCGGGACTGATAATCAGCCCCAGCATTTT. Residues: CASSFASGTDNQPQHF.

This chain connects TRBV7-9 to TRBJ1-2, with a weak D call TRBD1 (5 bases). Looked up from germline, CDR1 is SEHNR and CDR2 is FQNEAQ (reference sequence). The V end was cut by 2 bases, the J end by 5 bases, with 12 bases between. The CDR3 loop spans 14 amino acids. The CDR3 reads CASSLFDSYYGYTF. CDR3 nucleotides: TGTGCCAGCAGCTTATTCGACAGCTATTATGGCTACACCTTC. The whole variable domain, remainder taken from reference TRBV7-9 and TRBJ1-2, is DTGVSQNPRHKITKRGQNVTFRCDPISEHNRLYWYRQTLGQGPEFLTYFQNEAQLEKSRLLSDRFSAERPKGSFSTLEIQRTEQGDSAMYLCASSLFDSYYGYTFGSGTRLTVV.

CDR3 sequence: CASSEAGGQAFEKLFF. CDR3 nucleotide sequence: TGTGCCAGCAGTGAAGCGGGGGGACAGGCCTTTGAAAAACTGTTTTTT. The genes are TRBV6-1 and TRBJ1-4, with 8 bases lining up with TRBD1. The CDR3 consists of 16 residues. From germline, CDR1 is MNHNS and CDR2 SASEGT. J gave up 7 bases and V 0 bases, and 7 bases lay outside the gene matches.

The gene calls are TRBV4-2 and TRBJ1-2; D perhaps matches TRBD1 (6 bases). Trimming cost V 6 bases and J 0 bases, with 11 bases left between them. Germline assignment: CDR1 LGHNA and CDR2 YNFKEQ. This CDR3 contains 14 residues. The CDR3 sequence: CASRQGGSNYGYTF. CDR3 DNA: TGTGCCAGCAGACAGGGTGGTTCTAACTATGGCTACACCTTC.

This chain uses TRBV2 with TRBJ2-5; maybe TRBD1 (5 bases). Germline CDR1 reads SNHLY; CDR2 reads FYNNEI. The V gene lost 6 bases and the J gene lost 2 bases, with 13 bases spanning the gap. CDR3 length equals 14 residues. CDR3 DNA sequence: TGTGCCAGCAGATCTAGACAGCCTCAAGAGACCCAGTACTTC. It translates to CASRSRQPQETQYF.

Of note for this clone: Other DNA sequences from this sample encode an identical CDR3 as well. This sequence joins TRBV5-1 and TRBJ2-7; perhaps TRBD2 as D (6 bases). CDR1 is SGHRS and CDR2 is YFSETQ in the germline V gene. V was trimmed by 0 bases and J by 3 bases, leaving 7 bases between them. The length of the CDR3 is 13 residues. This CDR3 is CASSLGGDYEQYF. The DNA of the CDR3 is TGCGCCAGCAGCTTGGGCGGGGACTACGAGCAGTACTTC.

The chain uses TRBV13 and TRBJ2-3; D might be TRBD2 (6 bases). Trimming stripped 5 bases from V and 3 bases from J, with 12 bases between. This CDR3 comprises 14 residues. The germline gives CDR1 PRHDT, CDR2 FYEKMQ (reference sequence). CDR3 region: CASSPGTLTDTQYF. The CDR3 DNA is TGTGCCAGCAGCCCAGGGACTCTAACAGATACGCAGTATTTT.

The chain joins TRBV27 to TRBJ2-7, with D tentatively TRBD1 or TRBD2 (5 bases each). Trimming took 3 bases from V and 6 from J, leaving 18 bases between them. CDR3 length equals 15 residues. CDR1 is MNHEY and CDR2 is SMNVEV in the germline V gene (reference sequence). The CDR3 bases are TGTGCCAGCAGTTTTGGATCCCAGGGAGTGGGCGAGCAGTACTTC. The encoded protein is CASSFGSQGVGEQYF.